This T cell receptor (beta chain) was sequenced in a study of blood T cell repertoires in COVID-19. Using immunoSEQ multiplex PCR, the repertoire was profiled, and TCRdb retains in-frame clones only, with some absent. The top ten hold 8.6% of the sample, which has over 120,000 clones, around 87% seen once. The germline CDR1 and CDR2 sequences are SGHTA and FQGNSA. The V gene lost 3 bases and the J gene lost 0 bases, with 11 bases spanning the gap. There are 15 residues in the CDR3. Sample: peripheral blood. The chain has TRBV7-2 and TRBJ1-1; maybe TRBD1 (6 bases). This receptor was taken from a woman aged 45-60 years with active or convalescent COVID-19. CDR3 protein: CASSLDSNMNTEAFF. Written as DNA, the CDR3 is TGTGCCAGCAGCTTGGACAGCAACATGAACACTGAAGCTTTCTTT.